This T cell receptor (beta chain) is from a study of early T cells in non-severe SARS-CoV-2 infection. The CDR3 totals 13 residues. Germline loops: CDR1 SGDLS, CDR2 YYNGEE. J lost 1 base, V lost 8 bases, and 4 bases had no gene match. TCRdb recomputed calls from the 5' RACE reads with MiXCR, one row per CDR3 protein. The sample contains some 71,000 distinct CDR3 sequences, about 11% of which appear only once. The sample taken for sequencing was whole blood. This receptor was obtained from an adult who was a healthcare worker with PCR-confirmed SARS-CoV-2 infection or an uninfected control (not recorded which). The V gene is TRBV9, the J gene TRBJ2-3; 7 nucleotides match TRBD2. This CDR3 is CASGLVGTDTQYF. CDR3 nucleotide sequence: TGTGCCAGTGGACTAGTGGGCACAGATACGCAGTATTTT.